This T cell receptor beta chain was identified during a study of control samples from healthy donors and cancer patients (dated by TCRdb to about 2020). On this clone: This clone's antigen is unknown. No much larger clonotype is one base removed from it; base qualities were not supplied.

Library generation was performed with the immunoSEQ multiplex PCR assay. TCRdb stores this immuneACCESS table with in-frame sequences only. Part of the clones is absent; in the studies checked, under half of the shortfall reflects unresolved V genes, and no reason is known for the rest. The sample table contains about 28,000 clones; only one count was recorded for roughly 89% of them. More than 10% of the sample lies in the top ten. V lost 6 bases and J lost 3 bases, and the count of bases not matched to a germline gene is 12. The germline V gene supplies CDR1 KGHSH and CDR2 LQKENI. The cysteine opens and the phenylalanine closes a CDR3 of 17 amino acids. Here the CDR3 DNA is all that survives: 51 bases in frame from base 1.

Sequenced sample: PBMCs. The receptor's source is a man aged 50-59 years with lung cancer. Recombination linked TRBV18 to TRBJ2-3; 10 middle bases align to TRBD1. CDR3 loop: CASSRSGTGDATDTQYF. The nucleotide sequence reads TGTGCCAGCTCTCGCTCCGGGACAGGGGATGCTACAGATACGCAGTATTTT.